This T cell receptor beta chain derives from a study of blood T cell repertoires in COVID-19 (TCRdb year 2020). The study in broad terms: Samples from collaborators originated in the United States, Italy and Spain and spanned both the acute and convalescent phases of COVID-19. The material from the prospective study consisted of cDNA or gDNA derived from T cells, B-cell-depleted T cells, or PBMCs. The dataset comprised deeply sampled blood TCRbeta repertoires from subjects exposed to, actively infected with, or recovered from COVID-19. The repertoires were made available in a free public database intended to serve as a resource for research on the immune response to SARS-CoV-2. The samples were drawn from the first 160 participants of the ongoing ImmuneRACE study and from 1,254 subjects provided by 6 global collaborators. A de-identified subject ID, COVID-19 status, age in years and sex were almost always included in the sample metadata. Where available, HLA class I and class II types were obtained from metadata supplied by the sample provider rather than from assay-based typing. Findings and caveats that apply to the study as a whole: The quantity of clinical and demographic metadata differed by source and by participant and was supplied without curation.

TCRbeta CDR3 regions were amplified from genomic DNA using the immunoSEQ Assay, a bias-controlled multiplex PCR. Per the authors' processing: Nucleated cell counts per sample were estimated from amplification of reference gene primers within the assay. To quantify the absolute abundance of each unique TCRbeta CDR3 rearrangement, sequence reads were collapsed and filtered. Productive Simpson clonality was computed per sample as the square root of Simpson's diversity index over productive rearrangements. TCRdb mirrors the immuneACCESS table, restricted to in-frame sequences. Some clones are absent from its copies; in checked studies, under half trace to an unresolved V gene, and the reason for the others is unknown. V, J and clone size were drawn from that table, and D and trimming were deduced from the DNA. The sample contains around 400,000 clones, roughly four fifths of them found a single time. Clones ranked in the top ten supply around 5.1% of the sample.

Enrolling through a virtual design, the prospective study's participants ranged in age from roughly 18 to 90 years and lived across 24 United States geographic areas. In the prospective study, cohorts were assigned on the basis of participant-reported clinical history obtained from a screening survey and a study questionnaire. Recovered participants in ImmuneRACE Cohort 3 were defined by two consecutive negative NP/OP PCR tests, clearance by a healthcare professional, or resolution of symptoms. Each participant in the prospective study had whole blood, serum and a nasopharyngeal or oropharyngeal swab collected by mobile phlebotomists. Over a roughly two-month period, participants in the prospective study had the option of providing additional blood draws and questionnaires. Before DNA extraction, blood samples from the prospective study were shipped at room temperature or frozen. From the cysteine through the phenylalanine, the CDR3 covers 18 amino acids. The sequence is cut down to CDR3 DNA, 54 bases in frame from base 1. CDR1 SEHNR and CDR2 FQNEAQ were looked up in the germline V gene (reference sequence). Trimming removed 1 base from V and 7 bases from J, leaving 22 bases between the germline ends.

This clone was seen once. The target of this receptor is not known. No base qualities exist here, and no much larger clone lies one base off it. This TCR came from a woman in her 50s who had recovered from COVID-19. Specimen: PBMCs or T cells enriched from blood (not recorded which). The chain couples TRBV7-9 to TRBJ2-2; TRBD2 is a possible D gene, resting on 6 matching bases. The DNA sequence is given as TGTGCCAGCAGCTTAGAGGCCCCTAGTATCGGGGGTGACGGGGAGCTGTTTTTT. Its protein product is CASSLEAPSIGGDGELFF.